These 10 T cell receptor beta chains share one sample of origin, sequenced in a study of brain T cells in children with intractable seizures. The protocol was immunoSEQ multiplex PCR, while the TCRdb copy is restricted to in-frame clones and leaves out a portion. The sample has about 41,000 clones, approximately 92% seen once. The input for sequencing was peripheral blood, taken at surgery. The receptors shown here come from a girl aged 2 to 10 with tuberous sclerosis and intractable seizures.

With regard to this clone: The germline gene is not matched at one end of the junction; a read error may be the cause. CDR3 DNA sequence: TGTGCCAGCAGTTTTCCATCTGGACAGGGGAGAGGTTCTATCTTT. This codes for CASSFPSGQGRGSIF. This chain connects TRBV28 to TRBJ1-1; 9 bases fit TRBD1. Germline lookup yields CDR1 MDHEN and CDR2 SYDVKM. This CDR3 contains 15 residues. The variable domain in full, with the rest retrieved from reference TRBV28 and TRBJ1-1, is DVKVTQSSRYLVKRTGEKVFLECVQDMDHENMFWYRQDPGLGLRLIYFSYDVKMKEKGDIPEGYSVSREKKERFSLILESASTNQTSMYLCASSFPSGQGRGSIFGQGTRLTVV.

The chain has TRBV10-3 and TRBJ1-1; D unclear. This CDR3 comprises 13 residues. Germline CDR1 is ENHRY and CDR2 is SYGVKD. Trimming removed 8 bases at V and 0 bases at J, with 10 bases between. CDR3 loop: CAIGRPMNTEAFF. CDR3 sequence (DNA): TGTGCCATCGGAAGGCCCATGAACACTGAAGCTTTCTTT.

This clone appeared once. The J gene is TRBJ1-2, the V gene TRBV9; D is undetermined. The CDR3 spans 14 residues. The germline V gene has CDR1 SGDLS and CDR2 YYNGEE. The V and J ends lost 5 bases and 0 bases respectively, with 11 bases between them. Here the CDR3 DNA reads TGTGCCAGCAGTCTGCATTATACTAACTATGGCTACACCTTC. This gives the protein CASSLHYTNYGYTF.

The chain uses TRBV2 and TRBJ2-5; 9 bases are a match to TRBD1. The CDR3 is 15 amino acids. Trimming removed 3 bases from V and 5 bases from J; junction bases left unmatched: 7. CDR1 and CDR2 from the germline V gene are SNHLY and FYNNEI. The CDR3 sequence: CASSDWTGDLETQYF. DNA for the CDR3: TGTGCCAGCAGTGATTGGACAGGGGATTTGGAGACCCAGTACTTC.

The V and J genes are TRBV10-3 and TRBJ1-4; TRBD1 aligns across 8 bases. V shed 3 bases and J 7 bases; nucleotides not matched to a gene: 1. Germline-derived CDR1 and CDR2 are ENHRY and SYGVKD. The CDR3 is 13 residues long. CDR3 coding DNA: TGTGCCATCAGTGACAGGGGGCGTGAAAAACTGTTTTTT. It codes for CAISDRGREKLFF.

The chain carries TRBV19 and TRBJ1-2; D gene uncertain. Germline V gives CDR1 LNHDA, CDR2 SQIVND (reference sequence). The CDR3 length is 14 residues. Trimming stripped 3 bases from V and 6 bases from J, with 14 bases between. Written as DNA, the CDR3 is TGTGCCAGTAGTATTAGTCCCGGTTTGAATGGCTACACCTTC. Translating it yields CASSISPGLNGYTF.

The V gene is TRBV3-1 (or the pseudogene TRBV3-2), the J gene TRBJ1-4, with a weak D call TRBD1 (5 bases). Per germline, CDR1 LGHDT and CDR2 YNNKEL (reference sequence). There are 12 residues in the CDR3. V lost 3 bases and J lost 12, with 11 bases in between. CDR3 bases: TGTGCCAGCAGCCATGGAGGGGAGGAACTGTTTTTT. This translates into CASSHGGEELFF.

A word on this clone: At one end the junction does not follow the germline gene, possibly because of a read error. This sequence joins TRBV10-3 and TRBJ2-4, with 8 nucleotides matching TRBD1. Per the germline V gene, CDR1 is ENHRY and CDR2 is SYGVKD. This CDR3 spans 14 amino acids. CDR3 DNA sequence: TGTGCCACCAGTGACGAGGACAGGGTTGTCATTCAGTACTTC. Residues: CATSDEDRVVIQYF.

V is TRBV6-5 and J is TRBJ1-2; weak D call: TRBD1 (5 bases). CDR3 length equals 15 residues. V was pared by 6 bases and J by 4 bases, with 18 bases between. The germline CDR1 and CDR2 sequences are MNHEY and SVGAGI. CDR3 sequence: CASRPGTLGVYGYTF. The DNA of the CDR3 is TGTGCCAGCAGACCAGGGACTCTCGGAGTCTATGGCTACACCTTC.

The J gene is TRBJ1-2, the V gene TRBV24-1, with a tentative D call TRBD1 (5 bases). This CDR3 contains 13 residues. V was cut by 7 bases and J by 4 bases, with 12 bases left in between. Germline loops: CDR1 KGHDR, CDR2 SFDVKD. CDR3 in amino acids: CATSGRGGYGYTF. The CDR3 DNA reads as TGTGCCACCAGCGGACGTGGGGGCTATGGCTACACCTTC.